This entry lists 11 T cell receptor beta chains sequenced from one sample in a study of blood T cells in healthy people across ages. Together with a sample-barcoded 5' primer, a J-beta primer mix was included in a second PCR lasting about 7 to 11 cycles. MiXCR, run by TCRdb on the 5' RACE reads, gives a single entry per CDR3 protein. The repertoire holds about 780,000 distinct CDR3 sequences, with approximately 24% as singletons. The same data also contributed to another study, on T cells of mothers and their children.

Sequences were obtained from blood. Receptor source: a boy between 5 and 17 years old in good health.

The chain has TRBV12-3 or TRBV12-4 and TRBJ2-3; D possibly corresponds to TRBD1 (6 bases). The CDR3 loop spans 12 amino acids. V was pared by 6 bases and J by 7 bases, with 11 bases between. Here the CDR3 reads CASSRDTNTQYF. As DNA, the CDR3 is TGTGCCAGCAGCCGGGACACCAATACGCAGTATTTT.

This clonotype was found many times. This rearrangement joins TRBV7-2 to TRBJ1-3; no firm D call. The CDR3 totals 16 residues. The V gene lost 5 bases and the J gene lost 4 bases, with 18 bases spanning the gap. The germline V gene encodes CDR1 SGHTA and CDR2 FQGNSA. The CDR3 protein is CASSPFPRPTGNTIYF. The CDR3 DNA is TGTGCCAGCAGCCCGTTCCCGAGACCTACGGGAAACACCATATATTTT.

The chain joins TRBV12-3 or TRBV12-4 to TRBJ1-2, with 7 bases identical to TRBD1. The CDR3 has 12 amino acids. The J segment lost 4 bases and the V segment lost 6 bases, leaving 2 bases of the junction unmatched. CDR3 sequence (DNA): TGTGCCAGCAGCTGGGACAGCTATGGCTACACCTTC. Its translation: CASSWDSYGYTF.

This chain connects TRBV18 to TRBJ2-1, with D maybe TRBD2 (6 bases). Germline CDR1 reads KGHSH; CDR2 reads LQKENI. The CDR3 consists of 14 residues. The V gene lost 4 bases and the J gene lost 7 bases, with 14 bases spanning the gap. CDR3: CASSRGDWINEQFF. DNA for the CDR3: TGTGCCAGCTCACGAGGGGACTGGATTAATGAGCAGTTCTTC.

V usage is TRBV12-3 or TRBV12-4 and J usage is TRBJ2-7, with D possibly TRBD2 on 5 matching bases. The CDR3 runs to 13 residues. The germline V and J ends were trimmed by 1 base and 5 bases, with 9 bases remaining between them. CDR3 protein: CASSLGAADEQYF. The DNA of the CDR3 is TGTGCCAGCAGTTTAGGCGCAGCGGACGAGCAGTACTTC.

The chain couples TRBV16 to TRBJ2-5, with D maybe TRBD1 (5 bases). The germline gives CDR1 KGHSY, CDR2 FQNENV. V lost 0 bases to trimming and J lost 4 bases, with 9 bases between them. CDR3 length: 14 residues. CDR3 in amino acids: CASSQSAGSETQYF. The CDR3 DNA follows: TGTGCCAGCAGCCAATCGGCAGGGTCAGAGACCCAGTACTTC.

This clonotype was counted only a few times. The V gene is TRBV7-9, the J gene TRBJ2-5, with 8 bases fitting TRBD1. This CDR3 comprises 14 residues. With 3 bases clipped from V and 2 bases from J, the junction kept 2 bases outside the gene matches. Germline V gene lookup returns CDR1 SEHNR and CDR2 FQNEAQ (reference sequence). CDR3 bases: TGTGCCAGCAGCTTTAACAGGGGGCAAGAGACCCAGTACTTC. Protein: CASSFNRGQETQYF.

This clonotype was detected many times. The chain links TRBV7-6 to TRBJ2-3, with a tentative D call TRBD2 (5 bases). Deletions cut 3 bases from V and 3 bases from J, with 10 bases between. The CDR3 covers 14 residues. Germline values: CDR1 SGHVS, CDR2 FNYEAQ. As DNA, the CDR3 is TGTGCCAGCAGCTTTACGGAGGCGACAGATACGCAGTATTTT. Its protein product is CASSFTEATDTQYF.

This clonotype has just a few counts. J is TRBJ1-2 and V is TRBV12-3 or TRBV12-4; D unresolved. This CDR3 has 14 amino acids. V was cut by 1 base and J by 7 bases, with 13 bases left in between. DNA of the CDR3: TGTGCCAGCAGTTTAGAGTCCAGCTGGCCTGGCTACACCTTC. This sequence encodes CASSLESSWPGYTF.

This chain uses TRBV24-1 with TRBJ2-5; D is uncertain. V lost 1 base and J 0 bases, leaving 8 bases between the germline ends. This CDR3 is built from 15 residues. Germline CDR1 is KGHDR and CDR2 is SFDVKD. The CDR3 DNA reads as TGTGCCACCAGTGATTTCAGACGGAACCAAGAGACCCAGTACTTC. Encoded protein: CATSDFRRNQETQYF.

The rearrangement joins TRBV7-6 to TRBJ1-4, with D uncertain. This CDR3 is built from 12 residues. CDR1 is SGHVS and CDR2 is FNYEAQ in the germline V gene. V lost 5 bases and J 8 bases, leaving 9 bases between the germline ends. CDR3 sequence (DNA): TGTGCCAGCAGCACACTGAACGAAAAACTGTTTTTT. The encoded protein is CASSTLNEKLFF.